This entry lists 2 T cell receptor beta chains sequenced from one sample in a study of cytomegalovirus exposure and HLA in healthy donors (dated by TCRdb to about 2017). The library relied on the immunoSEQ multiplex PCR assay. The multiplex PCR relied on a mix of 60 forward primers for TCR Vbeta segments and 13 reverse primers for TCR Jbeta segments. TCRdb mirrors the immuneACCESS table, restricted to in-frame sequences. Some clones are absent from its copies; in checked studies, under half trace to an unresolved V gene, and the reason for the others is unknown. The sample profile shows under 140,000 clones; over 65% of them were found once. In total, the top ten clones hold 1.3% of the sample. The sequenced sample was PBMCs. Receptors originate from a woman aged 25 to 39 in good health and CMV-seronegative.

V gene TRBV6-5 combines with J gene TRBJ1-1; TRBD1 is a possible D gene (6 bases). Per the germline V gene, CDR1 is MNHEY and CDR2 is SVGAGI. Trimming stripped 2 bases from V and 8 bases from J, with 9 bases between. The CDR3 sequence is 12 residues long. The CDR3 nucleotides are TGTGCCAGCAGTTACAAAGGGGGAGAAGCTTTCTTT. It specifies CASSYKGGEAFF.

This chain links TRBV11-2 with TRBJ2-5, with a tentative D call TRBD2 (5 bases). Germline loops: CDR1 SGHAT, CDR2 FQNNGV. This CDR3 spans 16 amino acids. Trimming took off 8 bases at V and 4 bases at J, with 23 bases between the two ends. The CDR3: CASGATGIRDGETQYF. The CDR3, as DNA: TGTGCCAGCGGAGCGACCGGGATTCGGGATGGAGAGACCCAGTACTTC.